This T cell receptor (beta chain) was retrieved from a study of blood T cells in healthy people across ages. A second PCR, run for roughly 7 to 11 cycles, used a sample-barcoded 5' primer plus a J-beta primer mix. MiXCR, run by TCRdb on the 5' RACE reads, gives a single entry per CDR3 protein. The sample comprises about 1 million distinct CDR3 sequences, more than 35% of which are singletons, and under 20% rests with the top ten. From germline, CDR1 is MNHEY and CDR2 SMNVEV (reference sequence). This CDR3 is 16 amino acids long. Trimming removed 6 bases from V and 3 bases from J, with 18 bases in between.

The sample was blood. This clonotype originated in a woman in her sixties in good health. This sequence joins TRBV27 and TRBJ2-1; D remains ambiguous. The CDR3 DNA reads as TGTGCCAGCAGCTCCGGGTTAGGCGTACTCTACAATGAGCAGTTCTTC. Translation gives CASSSGLGVLYNEQFF.